This TCR beta chain was sequenced during a study of T cells after yellow fever vaccination. Study-wide points: CD4 and CD8 compartments shared a small share of clonotypes.

The CDR3 has 15 amino acids. The V end lost 2 bases, the J end lost 0 bases, and 12 bases lay between the germline ends. Germline V gives CDR1 SGHDT, CDR2 YYEEEE. TCRdb called the 5' RACE reads again in MiXCR, with one record for every CDR3 protein. The data hold 70,000 or so distinct CDR3 sequences, with around 5% observed a single time. This clonotype was observed at least ten times. Antigen: not known. The chain joins TRBV5-6 to TRBJ2-7, with TRBD2 as a possible D gene (5 bases). The sequences come from CD4+ T cells sorted from PBMCs, collected roughly 15 days after the first yellow fever vaccination. This receptor was identified in a man younger than 35 who received the YFV17D yellow fever vaccine. The chain's CDR3 is CASSFLDGISYEQYF. CDR3 DNA sequence: TGTGCCAGCAGCTTTTTAGACGGGATCTCCTACGAGCAGTACTTC.